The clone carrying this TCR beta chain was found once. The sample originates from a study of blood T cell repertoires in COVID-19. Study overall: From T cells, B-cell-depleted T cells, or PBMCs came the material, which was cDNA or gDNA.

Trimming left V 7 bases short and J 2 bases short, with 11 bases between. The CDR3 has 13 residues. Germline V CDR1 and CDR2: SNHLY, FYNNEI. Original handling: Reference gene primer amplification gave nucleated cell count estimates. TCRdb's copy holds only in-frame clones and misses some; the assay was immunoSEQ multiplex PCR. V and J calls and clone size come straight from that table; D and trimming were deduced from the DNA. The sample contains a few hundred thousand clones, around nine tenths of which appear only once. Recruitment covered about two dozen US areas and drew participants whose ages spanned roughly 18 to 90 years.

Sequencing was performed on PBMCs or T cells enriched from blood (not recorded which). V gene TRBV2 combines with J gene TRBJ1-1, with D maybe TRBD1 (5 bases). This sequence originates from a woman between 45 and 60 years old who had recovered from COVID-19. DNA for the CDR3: TGTGCCAGCACGGGACTCCTAAACACTGAAGCTTTCTTT. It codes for CASTGLLNTEAFF.